The 6 T cell receptor beta chains given below trace back to one sample, sequenced in a study of OX40 agonist ivuxolimab in advanced cancers. Assay used: immunoSEQ multiplex PCR; TCRdb lists only in-frame clones, some missing. The sample consists of fewer than 30,000 clones, approximately 81% of them appearing once. Here the sequenced sample was CD4+ or CD8+ T cells sorted from blood, taken in a trial of the OX40 agonist ivuxolimab. The receptors here all came from an adult with an advanced solid tumor such as melanoma, head and neck, liver or kidney cancer.

The chain employs TRBV7-8 and TRBJ2-5; the D gene is possibly TRBD2 (6 bases). The V gene lost 5 bases and the J gene lost 6 bases, with 22 bases spanning the gap. Per germline, CDR1 SGHVS and CDR2 FQNEAQ. The CDR3 loop spans 16 amino acids. The CDR3 is CASSPRQEGKLKTQYF. The CDR3 DNA reads TGTGCCAGCAGCCCACGTCAGGAGGGAAAACTGAAGACCCAGTACTTC.

The chain joins TRBV6-5 to TRBJ2-6; D is possibly TRBD1 (5 bases). Germline CDR1 is MNHEY and CDR2 is SVGAGI. Trimming removed 6 bases at V and 4 bases at J, with 10 bases between. The CDR3 covers 14 residues. The CDR3 DNA is TGTGCCAGCAGAGAAGGGGTCGGGGCCAACGTCCTGACTTTC. The encoded protein is CASREGVGANVLTF.

V and J are TRBV5-5 and TRBJ2-5; 9 bases are a match to TRBD1. CDR3 length equals 13 residues. CDR1 is SGHKS and CDR2 is YYEKEE in the germline V gene (reference sequence). V trimming: 4 bases; J trimming: 5 bases; junction bases outside the gene matches: 3. CDR3 sequence reads: CASSPGTGETQYF. The CDR3 bases are TGTGCCAGCAGCCCAGGGACAGGGGAGACCCAGTACTTC.

The V gene is TRBV6-5, the J gene TRBJ1-1; TRBD1 is a possible D gene (5 bases). This CDR3 comprises 13 residues. The germline V gene encodes CDR1 MNHEY and CDR2 SVGAGI. With 6 bases removed from V and 11 bases from J, the gap between germline ends came to 19 bases. The CDR3 reads CASRAGPYNRAFF. The CDR3 DNA follows: TGTGCCAGCAGAGCCGGGCCCTACAACAGGGCTTTCTTT.

This clone was detected a few times. V usage is TRBV11-3 and J usage is TRBJ2-2; 10 nucleotides align to TRBD1. This CDR3 is 15 amino acids long. The germline CDR1 and CDR2 sequences are SGHNT and YENEEA. Germline trimming cut 5 bases from V and 4 bases from J; bases unmatched to any gene: 4. This chain's CDR3 is CASSRDRGLTGELFF. In DNA form, the CDR3 reads TGTGCCAGCAGCCGCGACAGGGGGCTCACCGGGGAGCTGTTTTTT.

This chain uses TRBV9 with TRBJ1-1; D is uncertain. This CDR3 region has 16 residues. Germline loops: CDR1 SGDLS, CDR2 YYNGEE. V dropped 0 bases and J dropped 1 base, with 13 bases sitting between them. CDR3 DNA: TGTGCCAGCAGCGTAGAGGGAGGGTTGGGGAACACTGAAGCTTTCTTT. Encoded protein: CASSVEGGLGNTEAFF.